The sequence of this T cell receptor (beta chain) was determined in a study of cytomegalovirus exposure and HLA in healthy donors. Study-level points and caveats: In vitro, a few CMV-associated chains proved specific for CMV antigens. Productive status was seen about 90% or about 30% of the time for most TCR beta V segments in an earlier analysis.

In the PCR, 60 Vbeta and 13 Jbeta primers were used. TCRdb keeps only in-frame clones here, not all; method: immunoSEQ multiplex PCR. The sample includes around 170,000 clones, 80% seen only once; the top ten take 1%. As regards this clone: Its specificity is unknown.

CDR1 SGHTA and CDR2 FQGTGA come from the germline V gene. The CDR3 has 13 amino acids. Trimming shortened V by 2 bases and J by 6 bases, and 11 bases separated the two germline ends. This receptor was identified in a woman in her fifties or sixties in good health and CMV-seropositive. The chain recombines TRBV7-3 with TRBJ2-7; D is possibly TRBD1 (6 bases). Specimen: PBMCs. CDR3 in amino acids: CASSLGTSGEQYF. In DNA, the CDR3 is TGTGCCAGCAGCTTAGGGACATCCGGCGAGCAGTACTTC.